The TCR beta chain under discussion was sequenced for a study of shared clonotypes between healthy human individuals. Across the study: Three CD4 naive, three CD4 memory, two CD8 naive and one CD8 memory plate were used per donor.

The V gene's germline CDR1 is LNHDA and CDR2 SQIVND (reference sequence). V shed 5 bases, J shed 5 bases, and the junction held 16 bases outside the gene matches. The CDR3 loop spans 18 amino acids. As for this clone: Its antigen remains unidentified.

The run depth of the assay was deep. About 30,000 T cell genomes (approximately 210 ng DNA) went into each sorted-subset replicate. The assay was immunoSEQ multiplex PCR, and TCRdb's table has in-frame clones only and misses some. Among about 2 million clones listed, 85% to 95% were seen once. General observations from the study: Limited genetic and exposure-history diversity came from having few donors.

The sample comprised naive CD4+ T cells sorted from blood. Specified subset: CD45RA+ positively selected. The chain is built from TRBV19 and TRBJ2-1; 9 nucleotides line up with TRBD2. This sequence was found in a man between 18 and 29 years old in good health. For the CDR3, the DNA is TGTGCCAGTAGTTTGGAGCCTAGCGGGAAAGGGAAAAACAATGAGCAGTTCTTC. Translated: CASSLEPSGKGKNNEQFF. The full variable domain, its missing parts supplied by reference TRBV19 and TRBJ2-1, is DGGITQSPKYLFRKEGQNVTLSCEQNLNHDAMYWYRQDPGQGLRLIYYSQIVNDFQKGDIAEGYSVSREKKESFPLTVTSAQKNPTAFYLCASSLEPSGKGKNNEQFFGPGTRLTVL.